This is a list of T cell receptor beta chains from one sample in a study of blood T cell repertoires in COVID-19. Some clones are missing from TCRdb's copy, which holds only in-frame ones; the method was immunoSEQ multiplex PCR. Here the sample spans 90,000 to 120,000 clones, about three quarters being singletons. The sample taken for sequencing was peripheral blood. Source of these receptors: a man in his 70s with acute or convalescent COVID-19. CDR3s include the opening cysteine and the closing phenylalanine or tryptophan. A D gene is named only where the DNA matches it firmly. Only part of the rows carry a size: once, few, many, or a class if the clone is expanded.

- TRBJ1-6 TRBV7-9 few CASSRDNSPLHF TGTGCCAGCAGCCGGGATAATTCACCCCTCCACTTT
TRBD1 TRBJ1-1 TRBV9 - CASSSGTGRNTEAFF TGTGCCAGCAGCTCGGGGACAGGCCGGAACACTGAAGCTTTCTTT
TRBD2 TRBJ2-7 TRBV3-1/TRBV3-2 - CASSQGKRLAGAGEQYF TGTGCCAGCAGCCAAGGGAAAAGACTAGCGGGGGCGGGAGAGCAGTACTTC
- TRBJ1-5 TRBV5-1 - CASSPGGGTNNQPQHF TGCGCCAGCAGCCCGGGCGGTGGGACAAACAATCAGCCCCAGCATTTT
TRBD1 TRBJ1-1 TRBV5-1 - CASSLGDRVATEAFF TGCGCCAGCAGCTTGGGGGACAGGGTGGCCACTGAAGCTTTCTTT
TRBD2 TRBJ2-1 TRBV5-8 - CASRPHRGGGVDNEQFF TGTGCCAGCAGGCCACACCGGGGGGGAGGTGTTGACAATGAGCAGTTCTTC
TRBD2 TRBJ2-3 TRBV11-2 - CASSRERGRSDTQYF TGTGCCAGCAGCCGGGAGCGGGGGCGGTCAGATACGCAGTATTTT
TRBD1 TRBJ2-7 TRBV5-4 once CASSPAGTGGHEQYF TGTGCCAGCAGCCCAGCTGGGACAGGGGGCCACGAGCAGTACTTC
- TRBJ1-1 TRBV3-1/TRBV3-2 - CASSPTLRGAGDGGAFF TGTGCCAGCAGCCCTACTCTCAGGGGAGCAGGCGATGGTGGCGCTTTCTTT
TRBD1 TRBJ1-1 TRBV7-6 - CASSLDQGAAEAFF TGTGCCAGCAGCTTAGATCAGGGGGCAGCTGAAGCTTTCTTT
TRBD1 TRBJ1-1 TRBV19 few CASSIDRGFEAFF TGTGCCAGTAGTATAGACAGGGGGTTTGAAGCTTTCTTT
- TRBJ2-3 TRBV6-2/TRBV6-3 few CASSRTGTKTDTQYF TGTGCCAGCAGTCGGACCGGGACAAAGACAGATACGCAGTATTTT
- TRBJ1-1 TRBV7-8 - CASSLQGDTEAFF TGTGCCAGCAGCTTACAGGGTGACACTGAAGCTTTCTTT
- TRBJ2-4 TRBV5-4 - CASSAATEGDIQYF TGTGCCAGCAGCGCGGCAACGGAGGGAGACATTCAGTACTTC
TRBD2 TRBJ2-5 TRBV15 - CATRPGGVIQETQYF TGTGCCACCAGACCGGGGGGGGTTATCCAAGAGACCCAGTACTTC
TRBD1 TRBJ2-1 TRBV6-6 - CASSYQGQGMRNEQFF TGTGCCAGCAGTTACCAGGGACAGGGTATGCGCAATGAGCAGTTCTTC
- TRBJ2-1 TRBV6-5 - CASRTGTTEQFF TGTGCCAGCAGGACCGGGACAACTGAGCAGTTCTTC
- TRBJ2-7 TRBV19 - CASSIGAGDYEQYF TGTGCCAGTAGTATAGGTGCAGGGGACTACGAGCAGTACTTC
TRBD1 TRBJ1-2 TRBV10-3 - CAIRMTGELYGYTF TGTGCCATCCGTATGACAGGGGAGCTCTATGGCTACACCTTC
TRBD1 TRBJ2-7 TRBV11-2 - CASSLKGTGLSTEQYF TGTGCCAGCAGCTTAAAAGGGACAGGGCTCTCTACCGAGCAGTACTTC
- TRBJ2-3 TRBV6-5 - CASSSGDTQYF TGTGCCAGCAGCTCCGGGGATACGCAGTATTTT
- TRBJ2-3 TRBV12-3/TRBV12-4 - CASSLETDTQYF TGTGCCAGCAGTTTGGAGACCGATACGCAGTATTTT
TRBD2 TRBJ2-5 TRBV19 - CASSGPGLGGETQYF TGTGCCAGTAGTGGACCGGGACTAGGAGGTGAGACCCAGTACTTC
- TRBJ1-1 TRBV7-8 - CASSPRQYTEAFF TGTGCCAGCAGCCCCCGACAGTACACTGAAGCTTTCTTT
TRBD2 TRBJ2-5 TRBV5-1 - CASSLVAGGLQETQYF TGCGCCAGCAGCTTGGTGGCGGGGGGGCTTCAAGAGACCCAGTACTTC
- TRBJ2-6 TRBV5-1 few CASSPRESGANVLTF TGCGCCAGCAGCCCCCGGGAATCTGGGGCCAACGTCCTGACTTTC
TRBD2 TRBJ2-3 TRBV2 - CAIAPPSGYTDTQYF TGTGCCATTGCCCCCCCTAGCGGATACACAGATACGCAGTATTTT
TRBD1 TRBJ1-4 TRBV7-2 - CASSSPQGASNEKLFF TGTGCCAGCAGCTCACCCCAGGGGGCCAGTAATGAAAAACTGTTTTTT
- TRBJ1-4 TRBV19 - CASSITGSEKLFF TGTGCCAGTAGTATAACGGGAAGCGAAAAACTGTTTTTT
TRBD2 TRBJ2-3 TRBV3-1/TRBV3-2 - CASSRRGGTSGTDTQYF TGTGCCAGCAGCCGTAGGGGCGGGACTAGCGGCACAGATACGCAGTATTTT
- TRBJ2-1 TRBV19 - CASATIGGGEQFF TGTGCCAGTGCCACCATCGGGGGTGGTGAGCAGTTCTTC
TRBD1 TRBJ1-1 TRBV3-1/TRBV3-2 - CASSRQGDTEAFF TGTGCCAGCAGCCGACAGGGGGACACTGAAGCTTTCTTT
TRBD1 TRBJ2-3 TRBV9 - CASSEGDRGTDTQYF TGTGCCAGCAGCGAGGGGGACAGGGGCACAGATACGCAGTATTTT
TRBD1 TRBJ2-3 TRBV10-1 once CASAKIRGLTDTQYF TGCGCCAGCGCCAAAATCAGGGGGCTGACAGATACGCAGTATTTT
- TRBJ1-2 TRBV10-1 - CARAVGAF TGCGCCAGGGCTGTCGGAGCCTTC
TRBD2 TRBJ2-3 TRBV9 - CASSVGAGSTDTQYF TGTGCCAGCAGCGTGGGAGCGGGGAGCACAGATACGCAGTATTTT
TRBD1 TRBJ1-1 TRBV14 - CASSQWGQVGTETFF TGTGCCAGCAGCCAATGGGGACAGGTCGGCACTGAAACTTTCTTT
TRBD2 TRBJ2-1 TRBV7-2 - CASSPLAGGNNEQFF TGTGCCAGCAGCCCGCTAGCGGGGGGGAACAATGAGCAGTTCTTC
TRBD2 TRBJ2-5 TRBV9 - CASSPRAGDHQETQYF TGTGCCAGCAGCCCCAGAGCGGGGGATCACCAAGAGACCCAGTACTTC
TRBD1 TRBJ2-7 TRBV27 - CASTGTGKNEQYF TGTGCCAGCACCGGGACAGGGAAAAACGAGCAGTACTTC
TRBD1 TRBJ2-3 TRBV5-1 - CASSLATGVRDTQYF TGCGCCAGCAGCCTCGCAACAGGGGTGAGAGATACGCAGTATTTT
TRBD2 TRBJ2-3 TRBV27 - CASSFGAGGRVDTQYF TGTGCCAGCAGTTTTGGAGCGGGGGGGCGGGTAGATACGCAGTATTTT
TRBD2 TRBJ2-3 TRBV19 - CASSMGTSMTDTQYF TGTGCCAGTAGTATGGGGACTAGCATGACAGATACGCAGTATTTT
TRBD2 TRBJ2-2 TRBV19 - CASKPSGNTGELFF TGTGCCAGTAAGCCTAGCGGGAACACCGGGGAGCTGTTTTTT
- TRBJ2-7 TRBV19 - CASSIATGPPYEQYF TGTGCCAGTAGTATAGCCACAGGGCCACCCTACGAGCAGTACTTC
- TRBJ2-7 TRBV15 few CATSRDRGTYEQYF TGTGCCACCAGCAGAGATCGGGGGACCTACGAGCAGTACTTC
TRBD1 TRBJ2-2 TRBV7-3 - CASSIEGGNTGELFF TGTGCCAGCAGTATTGAAGGGGGCAACACCGGGGAGCTGTTTTTT
TRBD1 TRBJ2-3 TRBV6-4 once CASSDRGRDTQYF TGTGCCAGCAGTGACAGGGGGCGGGATACGCAGTATTTT
- TRBJ1-4 TRBV12-2 - CASRPTREKLFF TGTGCAAGTCGCCCCACGCGGGAAAAACTGTTTTTT
TRBD1 TRBJ2-7 TRBV19 - CASSTASTGVYEQYF TGTGCCAGTAGTACCGCCTCGACAGGGGTATACGAGCAGTACTTC
- TRBJ1-6 TRBV5-1 - CASSLEGLTNSPLHF TGCGCCAGCAGCTTGGAGGGGTTGACTAATTCACCCCTCCACTTT
- TRBJ1-4 TRBV12-3/TRBV12-4 - CASSSGGALFF TGTGCCAGCAGTTCGGGAGGGGCTCTGTTTTTT
TRBD1 TRBJ2-7 TRBV19 few CASSQQGANVEQYF TGTGCCAGTAGTCAACAGGGGGCGAATGTCGAGCAGTACTTC
TRBD1 TRBJ2-5 TRBV18 - CASSPGTVQETQYF TGTGCCAGCTCCCCTGGGACAGTCCAAGAGACCCAGTACTTC
TRBD1 TRBJ2-7 TRBV12-5 - CASGASGTGAYEQYF TGTGCTAGTGGTGCGTCCGGGACAGGAGCCTACGAGCAGTACTTC